The clone carrying this TCR beta chain was seen only a few times. Its antigen is still unknown. As every portion of the isolated RNA was reverse transcribed, the sequencing read expressed TCRB transcripts. Sequenced naive, central memory and regulatory T cell samples produced an average of roughly 3.6 million reads. Clones were read by immunoSEQ multiplex PCR, and TCRdb kept only the in-frame ones, dropping some. The sample shows about 700,000 clones, 10% to 15% of them seen only once. Central memory, naive, regulatory and stem cell-like memory CD4+ cells were sorted by CD45RO/CCR7/CD25/CD127/CD95/CD27. This CDR3 has 15 amino acids. V was clipped by 7 bases and J by 2 bases; unmatched bases: 6. Per germline, CDR1 SQVTM and CDR2 ANQGSEA. The data are from a study of beta chain features in type 1 diabetes. Study conclusions and caveats: There was a moderate but significant shortening of TCRB CDR3s in all four CD4+ subsets of Type 1 diabetes patients. Fewer junction insertions and more nucleotide deletions appeared in type 1 diabetes patients.

The TCR originated in a man between 18 and 35 years old with type 1 diabetes. Input material: naive CD4+ T cells from blood. The V call is TRBV29-1, the J call TRBJ2-6, with 9 bases that match TRBD1. In DNA form, the CDR3 reads TGCAGCGCCGGGACAGGGAGTGCTGGGGCCAACGTCCTGACTTTC. Its protein product is CSAGTGSAGANVLTF.